These 13 T cell receptor beta chains were sequenced from one sample in a study of CD4 and CD8 cells across lung adenocarcinoma regions. TCRdb re-called the PCR reads through MiXCR, storing one row per CDR3 protein. The sample gives about 12,000 distinct CDR3 sequences, 53% of which show up once; about 35% is in the top ten. Sample: CD8+ T cells from the center of a lung tumor. These receptors were collected from a female donor with lung adenocarcinoma. The CD4 and CD8 labels of this study may be unreliable.

This sequence joins TRBV7-2 and TRBJ2-1; possibly TRBD1 or TRBD2 for D (6 bases each). V gave up 1 base and J gave up 7 bases, with 8 bases separating them. The CDR3 covers 13 residues. Germline CDR1 SGHTA, CDR2 FQGNSA. CDR3 coding DNA: TGTGCCAGCAGCTTAGGGGGGGCTAATGAGCAGTTCTTC. It specifies CASSLGGANEQFF.

The DNA of the CDR3 is TGTGCCGCGGACGGCTACTACGAGCAGTACTTC. Its protein is CAADGYYEQYF. V is TRBV10-3 and J is TRBJ2-5; D uncertain. The last part of the DNA fits TRBJ2-7 better; the J call may be wrong. Per germline, CDR1 ENHRY and CDR2 SYGVKD. CDR3 size: 11 residues.

The chain uses TRBV4-1 and TRBJ2-5; tentative D call: TRBD1 (6 bases). TRBJ2-1 matches the DNA end more closely, so the J call is doubtful. CDR1 and CDR2 from the germline V gene are MGHRA and YSYEKL. The CDR3 has 15 amino acids. CDR3 amino acids: CASSQERDTPIGQFF. The CDR3 coding sequence is TGCGCCAGCAGCCAAGAGAGGGACACCCCTATCGGGCAGTTCTTC.

The sample holds one count of this clonotype. This sequence joins TRBV10-3 and TRBJ2-2, with TRBD1 as a possible D gene (5 bases). The CDR3 is made up of 13 amino acids. Germline V lookup: CDR1 ENHRY, CDR2 SYGVKD. V was clipped by 11 bases and J by 6 bases, with 16 bases between them. The CDR3 DNA follows: TGTGCCCAGGGCTGTTCCAACGCCGGGGAGCTGTTTTTT. Amino acids: CAQGCSNAGELFF.

The V and J genes are TRBV10-2 and TRBJ2-5; 7 bases agree with TRBD1. The closer fit of TRBJ2-7 to the DNA end suggests the J call may be wrong. The CDR3 totals 13 residues. CDR1 is WSHSY and CDR2 is SAAADI in the germline V gene. The chain's CDR3 is CASSTGVSHEQYF. In DNA, the CDR3 is TGCGCCAGCAGTACAGGGGTTTCCCACGAGCAGTACTTC.

The chain is built from TRBV7-2 and TRBJ2-1; no clear D. Trimming cost V 3 bases and J 5 bases, with 5 bases left between them. Germline CDR1 reads SGHTA; CDR2 reads FQGNSA. The CDR3 sequence is 12 residues long. The CDR3 DNA sequence: TGTGCCAGCAGCTTTTTTGACAATGAGCAGTTCTTC. Its protein is CASSFFDNEQFF. Variable domain in full (rest from reference TRBV7-2 and TRBJ2-1): GAGVSQSPSNKVTEKGKDVELRCDPISGHTALYWYRQSLGQGLEFLIYFQGNSAPDKSGLPSDRFSAERTGGSVSTLTIQRTQQEDSAVYLCASSFFDNEQFFGPGTRLTVL.

The genes are TRBV25-1 and TRBJ1-4, with D uncertain. CDR1 and CDR2 from the germline V gene are MGHDK and SYGVNS. This CDR3 spans 12 amino acids. V was cut by 6 bases and J by 7 bases, with 9 bases left in between. The CDR3 here is CASSIATEKLFF. CDR3 in DNA: TGTGCCAGCAGCATCGCGACTGAAAAACTGTTTTTT.

This chain connects TRBV12-3 or TRBV12-4 to TRBJ2-1, with D perhaps TRBD2 (5 bases). The J call may not be correct, given that the DNA end is closer to TRBJ2-5. The CDR3 runs 14 residues. Here the CDR3 DNA reads TGTGCGGGGAGCCGGGCCCGCGACCCAGATACCCAGTACTTC. It encodes CAGSRARDPDTQYF.

This rearrangement joins TRBV10-3 to TRBJ2-3; 11 nucleotides agree with TRBD1. V gave up 10 bases and J gave up 7 bases; unmatched junction bases: 10. Germline loops: CDR1 ENHRY, CDR2 SYGVKD. The CDR3 runs 14 residues. The chain's CDR3 is CATHRDRGTNTQYF. The CDR3, as DNA: TGTGCCACGCACCGGGACAGGGGGACGAATACGCAGTATTTT.

CDR3 sequence (DNA): TGCGCCAGCAGCCAAGAGGGCGCAGGACCCCTCTACGAGCAGTACTTC. Its protein is CASSQEGAGPLYEQYF. V gene TRBV4-1 combines with J gene TRBJ2-7, with no clear D. This CDR3 has 16 amino acids. The germline V and J ends were trimmed by 0 bases and 3 bases, with 15 bases remaining between them. From germline, CDR1 is MGHRA and CDR2 YSYEKL.

With regard to this clonotype: The junction departs from germline at one end; a sequencing error may be responsible. The rearrangement uses TRBV6-1 and TRBJ2-3; D not certain. Germline CDR1 reads MNHNS; CDR2 reads SASEGT. This CDR3 is 12 amino acids long. DNA of the CDR3: TGTGCCAGCAGTGAAACAACAGATATTCAGTACTTT. Encoded protein: CASSETTDIQYF.

This clonotype was observed many times. The chain employs TRBV6-1 and TRBJ2-1; a possible D gene is TRBD2 (6 bases). This CDR3 has 15 residues. V lost 6 bases to trimming and J lost 8 bases, with 20 bases between them. The germline V gene has CDR1 MNHNS and CDR2 SASEGT. CDR3: CASRGRLVHEDEQFF. CDR3 sequence (DNA): TGTGCCAGCAGGGGTAGACTAGTCCATGAGGATGAGCAGTTCTTC.

Of note for this clonotype: Sequence at one end of the junction differs from germline and may be a read error. The chain employs TRBV7-3 and TRBJ2-3; D possibly corresponds to TRBD1 (6 bases). Germline-derived CDR1 and CDR2 are SGHTA and FQGTGA. This CDR3 spans 15 amino acids. CDR3 in DNA: TGTGCCAGCAGCTACAGGGCCCAAACCACAGACACGCAGTACTTT. Protein product: CASSYRAQTTDTQYF.